The 28 T cell receptor beta chains in this list originate from one sample, sequenced in a study of T cells expressing NK-cell markers. TCRdb reprocessed the 5' RACE reads; each CDR3 protein has one entry and no DNA is given. The listing records approximately 460,000 distinct CDR3 sequences. The sequenced sample was blood T cells: a sorted CD56 or NKG2C T cell subset, CD4+ or CD8+ T cells, or bulk PBMC T cells (not recorded which). The receptors derive from a woman aged 18-69 years in good health.

This rearrangement joins TRBV19 to TRBJ2-1. Germline V gene data show CDR1 as LNHDA and CDR2 as SQIVND (reference sequence). The CDR3 covers 16 residues. CDR3 sequence reads: CASSNFDRRAYNEQFF. The variable domain in full, completed from reference TRBV19 and TRBJ2-1, reads DGGITQSPKYLFRKEGQNVTLSCEQNLNHDAMYWYRQDPGQGLRLIYYSQIVNDFQKGDIAEGYSVSREKKESFPLTVTSAQKNPTAFYLCASSNFDRRAYNEQFFGPGTRLTVL.

The CDR3 loop reads CASSLAVLAGGFNEQFF. V is TRBV7-8 and J is TRBJ2-1; the D call from TCRdb, TRBD2, cannot be confirmed without DNA. The germline gives CDR1 SGHVS, CDR2 FQNEAQ. CDR3 length: 17 amino acids.

The CDR3 region is CASSLGQGFYNSPLHF. The chain links TRBV7-9 to TRBJ1-6; TCRdb selects TRBD1, and the lack of DNA leaves this call unchecked. Germline CDR1 and CDR2: SEHNR and FQNEAQ (reference sequence). CDR3 length: 16 amino acids. Drawing the rest from reference TRBV7-9 and TRBJ1-6, the complete variable domain is DTGVSQNPRHKITKRGQNVTFRCDPISEHNRLYWYRQTLGQGPEFLTYFQNEAQLEKSRLLSDRFSAERPKGSFSTLEIQRTEQGDSAMYLCASSLGQGFYNSPLHFGNGTRLTVT.

J is TRBJ2-1 and V is TRBV5-1; without DNA, the TCRdb call of TRBD2 cannot be checked. The germline V gene encodes CDR1 SGHRS and CDR2 YFSETQ. The CDR3 length is 14 residues. CDR3 sequence: CASRLAGDRNEQFF.

The gene calls are TRBV12-3 or TRBV12-4 and TRBJ2-5; TCRdb's D call of TRBD2 is untestable without DNA. The CDR3 runs 14 residues. The CDR3 sequence is CASRPYSGEETQYF.

The rearrangement links TRBV20-1 to TRBJ2-3; no DNA is available, so the TRBD2 call from TCRdb remains unchecked. The length of the CDR3 is 12 residues. CDR1 is DFQATT, CDR2 SNEGSKA, per germline (reference sequence). This CDR3 is CSAKGAADTQYF.

The gene calls are TRBV29-1 and TRBJ2-5; no DNA is available, so the TRBD1 call from TCRdb remains unchecked. Per the germline V gene, CDR1 is SQVTM and CDR2 is ANQGSEA. This CDR3 is 12 amino acids long. CDR3: CSVATGGETQYF.

The chain combines TRBV5-6 with TRBJ1-1; TCRdb returns TRBD1, unconfirmable since there is no DNA. CDR3 size: 15 residues. Per the germline V gene, CDR1 is SGHDT and CDR2 is YYEEEE. This CDR3 reads CASSLRQGGYTEAFF.

This sequence joins TRBV19 and TRBJ2-3; as DNA is missing, the TRBD2 call by TCRdb cannot be tested. Germline V gene data show CDR1 as LNHDA and CDR2 as SQIVND (reference sequence). This CDR3 contains 14 residues. The CDR3 spells CASSHGLVADTQYF.

The chain recombines TRBV12-3 or TRBV12-4 with TRBJ2-1; there is no DNA to check the TCRdb D call of TRBD2. This CDR3 contains 14 residues. The CDR3 spells CASRLAGGFHEQFF.

V is TRBV6-5 and J is TRBJ1-1; the D call of TRBD1 rests on TCRdb alone, since no DNA is present to check it. Per germline, CDR1 MNHEY and CDR2 SVGAGI. This CDR3 region has 15 residues. CDR3 residues: CASSYAAGVGTEAFF.

The rearrangement joins TRBV20-1 to TRBJ2-3; TCRdb picks TRBD2, but there is no DNA to check that call. The CDR3 is 15 amino acids. The germline CDR1 and CDR2 sequences are DFQATT and SNEGSKA (reference sequence). The CDR3 spells CSARALAGGTDTQYF.

The chain joins TRBV20-1 to TRBJ2-3. The CDR3 is 11 amino acids. Germline values: CDR1 DFQATT, CDR2 SNEGSKA (reference sequence). This CDR3 is CSARDGGTQYF.

The rearrangement links TRBV6-2 or TRBV6-3 to TRBJ2-4. The germline CDR1 and CDR2 sequences are MNHEY and SVGEGT. This CDR3 comprises 15 residues. The CDR3 loop is CASTYGLVAKNIQYF.

The CDR3 region is CSVDGTGTGELFF. V usage is TRBV29-1 and J usage is TRBJ2-2; the D call from TCRdb, TRBD1, cannot be confirmed without DNA. The V gene's germline CDR1 is SQVTM and CDR2 ANQGSEA. The CDR3 is 13 residues long.

The rearrangement links TRBV7-9 to TRBJ2-5; the D call of TRBD1 rests on TCRdb alone, since no DNA is present to check it. The CDR3 spans 13 residues. The germline V gene encodes CDR1 SEHNR and CDR2 FQNEAQ (reference sequence). CDR3 loop: CASPGEERETQYF.

The chain joins TRBV20-1 to TRBJ2-7; with no DNA, the TCRdb D assignment of TRBD2 cannot be verified. The CDR3 is 14 amino acids. Germline V gene data show CDR1 as DFQATT and CDR2 as SNEGSKA (reference sequence). The CDR3 is CSAPEYSGTYEQYF.

The chain joins TRBV7-9 to TRBJ2-1; TCRdb's D call of TRBD2 is untestable without DNA. CDR1 is SEHNR and CDR2 is FQNEAQ in the germline V gene (reference sequence). This CDR3 is built from 15 residues. CDR3 in amino acids: CASSLGLAGGDEQFF.

The chain has TRBV21-1 and TRBJ1-1. TRBV21-1 is flagged as a pseudogene. The CDR3 is made up of 16 amino acids. CDR3 loop: CASSKVRVYGNTEAFF.

The chain recombines TRBV5-5 with TRBJ2-5; TCRdb selects TRBD1, and the lack of DNA leaves this call unchecked. Germline V CDR1 and CDR2: SGHKS, YYEKEE (reference sequence). The CDR3 runs 17 residues. CDR3 residues: CASSLDHGGSPRKTQYF.

The chain is built from TRBV6-2 or TRBV6-3 and TRBJ1-2; TCRdb calls TRBD1, which cannot be checked without DNA. The CDR3 runs 16 residues. The germline V gene has CDR1 MNHEY and CDR2 SVGEGT. CDR3 amino acids: CASSYAPGQGPYGYTF.

This chain connects TRBV6-5 to TRBJ2-3; TCRdb's D call of TRBD2 is untestable without DNA. This CDR3 has 17 residues. CDR1 is MNHEY, CDR2 SVGAGI, per germline. The CDR3 is CASSLLAEAAPDYTQYF.

CDR3 region: CASKRTGGTYEQYF. V is TRBV28 and J is TRBJ2-7; TCRdb indicates TRBD1, and absent DNA this call remains unverified. The germline CDR1 and CDR2 sequences are MDHEN and SYDVKM. The CDR3 has 14 residues.

The rearrangement uses TRBV20-1 and TRBJ1-5; TCRdb's assignment of TRBD1 cannot be checked, as there is no DNA. Per germline, CDR1 DFQATT and CDR2 SNEGSKA (reference sequence). CDR3 length: 17 amino acids. The CDR3 sequence: CSARTRDSPFGNQPQHF.

V is TRBV20-1 and J is TRBJ2-3; TCRdb returns TRBD1, unconfirmable since there is no DNA. The CDR3 totals 15 residues. Germline values: CDR1 DFQATT, CDR2 SNEGSKA (reference sequence). The CDR3 sequence is CSAPGKAFSTDTQYF.

This rearrangement joins TRBV30 to TRBJ1-5; TCRdb indicates TRBD1, and absent DNA this call remains unverified. The CDR3 spans 12 residues. Germline CDR1 reads GTSNPN; CDR2 reads SVGIG (reference sequence). The CDR3 sequence: CAKGQLNQPQHF.

The chain employs TRBV18 and TRBJ2-1; as DNA is missing, the TRBD1 call by TCRdb cannot be tested. The V gene's germline CDR1 is KGHSH and CDR2 LQKENI. The CDR3 totals 16 residues. The CDR3: CASSPQGSGGADEQFF.

This chain uses TRBV7-2 with TRBJ1-1. CDR3 length equals 13 residues. CDR1 is SGHTA and CDR2 is FQGNSA in the germline V gene. The CDR3 protein is CASSFPLGSEAFF.